This entry describes one T cell receptor (beta chain). This sample stems from a study of blood T cell repertoires in COVID-19. Allocation to cohorts depended on clinical history reported by the participants. Each recovered donor of Cohort 3 presented with two negative PCRs, clearance, or symptom resolution. Germline lookup yields CDR1 SGDLS and CDR2 YYNGEE. V was pared by 3 bases and J by 6 bases, with 5 bases of the junction left unmatched. This CDR3 has 14 residues. In the original analysis: The authors estimated nucleated cell counts from reference gene primer amplification. The assay was immunoSEQ multiplex PCR, and TCRdb's table has in-frame clones only and misses some. V and J calls and clone size are given by that table; D and trimming were obtained from the DNA. In the table there are roughly 300,000 clones, roughly nine tenths of which are singletons.

The chain joins TRBV9 to TRBJ1-5; TRBD1 matches 8 bases. This TCR was sampled from a woman younger than 45 who had recovered from COVID-19. Sequencing was carried out using PBMCs or T cells enriched from blood (not recorded which). DNA of the CDR3: TGTGCCAGCAGCGCGTCAGGGGGCGGTCAGCCCCAGCATTTT. It yields the protein CASSASGGGQPQHF.